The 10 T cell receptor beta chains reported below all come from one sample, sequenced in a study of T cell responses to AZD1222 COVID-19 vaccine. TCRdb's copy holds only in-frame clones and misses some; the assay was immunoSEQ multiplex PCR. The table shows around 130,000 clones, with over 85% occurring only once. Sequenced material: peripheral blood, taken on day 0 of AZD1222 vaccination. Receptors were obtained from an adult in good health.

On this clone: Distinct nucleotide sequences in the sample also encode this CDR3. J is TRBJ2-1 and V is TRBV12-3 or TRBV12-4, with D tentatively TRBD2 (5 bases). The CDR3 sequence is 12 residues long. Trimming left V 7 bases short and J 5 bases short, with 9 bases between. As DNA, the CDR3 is TGTGCCAGCACTCCTAGCAACAATGAGCAGTTCTTC. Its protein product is CASTPSNNEQFF.

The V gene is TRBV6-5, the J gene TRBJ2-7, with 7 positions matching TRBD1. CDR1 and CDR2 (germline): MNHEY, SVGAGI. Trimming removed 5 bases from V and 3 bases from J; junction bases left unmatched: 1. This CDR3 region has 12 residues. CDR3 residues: CASSRDSYEQYF. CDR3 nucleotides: TGTGCCAGCAGTCGGGACAGCTACGAGCAGTACTTC.

In DNA form, the CDR3 reads TGTGCCAGTACCCCCCCCCAAGGGTCTAGCTACGAGCAGTACTTC. This encodes CASTPPQGSSYEQYF. The rearrangement links TRBV19 to TRBJ2-7; no clear D gene. The CDR3 is 15 amino acids. The germline V and J ends were trimmed by 7 bases and 3 bases, with 19 bases remaining between them. The germline gives CDR1 LNHDA, CDR2 SQIVND (reference sequence).

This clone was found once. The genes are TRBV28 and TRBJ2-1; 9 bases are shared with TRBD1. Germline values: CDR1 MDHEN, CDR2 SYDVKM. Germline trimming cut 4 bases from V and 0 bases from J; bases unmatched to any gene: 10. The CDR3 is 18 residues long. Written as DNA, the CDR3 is TGTGCCAGCAGTTCCCTTATTGGGACAGGGAGCTCCTACAATGAGCAGTTCTTC. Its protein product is CASSSLIGTGSSYNEQFF.

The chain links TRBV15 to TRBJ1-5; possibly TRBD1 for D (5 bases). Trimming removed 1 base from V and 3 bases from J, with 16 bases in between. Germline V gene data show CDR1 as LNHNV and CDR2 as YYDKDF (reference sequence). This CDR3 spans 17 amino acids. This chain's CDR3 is CATSRVGRGTINQPQHF. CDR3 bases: TGTGCCACCAGCAGAGTGGGAAGGGGCACGATCAATCAGCCCCAGCATTTT. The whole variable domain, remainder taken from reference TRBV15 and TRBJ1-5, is DAMVIQNPRYQVTQFGKPVTLSCSQTLNHNVMYWYQQKSSQAPKLLFHYYDKDFNNEADTPDNFQSRRPNTSFCFLDIRSPGLGDTAMYLCATSRVGRGTINQPQHFGDGTRLSIL.

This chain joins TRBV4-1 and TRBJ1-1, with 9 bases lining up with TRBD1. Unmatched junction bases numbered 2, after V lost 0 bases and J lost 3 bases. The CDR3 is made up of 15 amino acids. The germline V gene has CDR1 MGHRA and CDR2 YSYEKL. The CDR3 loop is CASSQERTGDTEAFF. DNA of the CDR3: TGCGCCAGCAGCCAAGAGAGGACAGGGGACACTGAAGCTTTCTTT.

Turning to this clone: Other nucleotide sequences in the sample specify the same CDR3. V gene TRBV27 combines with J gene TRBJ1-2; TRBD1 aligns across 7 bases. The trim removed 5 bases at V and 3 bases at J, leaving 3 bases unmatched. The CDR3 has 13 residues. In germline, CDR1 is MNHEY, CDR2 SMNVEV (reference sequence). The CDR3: CASSLRGYYGYTF. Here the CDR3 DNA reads TGTGCCAGCAGTCTCAGGGGGTACTATGGCTACACCTTC.

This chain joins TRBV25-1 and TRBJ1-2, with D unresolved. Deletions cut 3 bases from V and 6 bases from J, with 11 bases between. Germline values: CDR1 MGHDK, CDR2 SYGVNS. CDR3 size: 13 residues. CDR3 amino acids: CASSDGMLNGYTF. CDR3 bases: TGTGCCAGCAGTGATGGAATGCTAAATGGCTACACCTTC.

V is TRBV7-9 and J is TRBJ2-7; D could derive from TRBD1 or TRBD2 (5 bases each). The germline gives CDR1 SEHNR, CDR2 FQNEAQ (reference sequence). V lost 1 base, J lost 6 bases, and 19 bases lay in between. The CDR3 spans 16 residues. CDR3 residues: CASSLGVGTRFREQYF. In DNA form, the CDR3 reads TGTGCCAGCAGCTTAGGAGTGGGGACCAGATTCCGCGAGCAGTACTTC. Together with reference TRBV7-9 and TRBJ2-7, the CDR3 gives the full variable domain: DTGVSQNPRHKITKRGQNVTFRCDPISEHNRLYWYRQTLGQGPEFLTYFQNEAQLEKSRLLSDRFSAERPKGSFSTLEIQRTEQGDSAMYLCASSLGVGTRFREQYFGPGTRLTVT.

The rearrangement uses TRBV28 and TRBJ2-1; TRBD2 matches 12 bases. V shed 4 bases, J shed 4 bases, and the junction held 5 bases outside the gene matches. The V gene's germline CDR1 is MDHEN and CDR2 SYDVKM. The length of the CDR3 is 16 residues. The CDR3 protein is CASSSTGLAGYNEQFF. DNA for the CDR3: TGTGCCAGCAGTTCCACTGGACTAGCGGGGTACAATGAGCAGTTCTTC.